Listed here are 16 T cell receptor beta chains from one sample, sequenced in a study of cytomegalovirus exposure and HLA in healthy donors (dated by TCRdb to about 2017). Libraries were prepared through the immunoSEQ multiplex PCR assay. For the multiplex PCR, a mixture combining 60 forward primers for TCR Vbeta segments and 13 reverse primers for TCR Jbeta segments was used. This immuneACCESS table, as held by TCRdb, lists in-frame sequences with V and J called but not all clones. Of the missing ones, under half trace to an unresolved V gene in checked studies; the others have no known cause. The sample table records under 150,000 clones; roughly 84% of these occur just once. The ten most abundant clones make up 1.5% to 2% of the sample. The sequencing sample was made of PBMCs. The receptors here all came from a boy younger than 18 in good health and CMV-seronegative.

The chain combines TRBV30 with TRBJ2-1; 7 bases agree with TRBD2. The germline V gene encodes CDR1 GTSNPN and CDR2 SVGIG (reference sequence). CDR3 length: 13 residues. With 2 bases clipped from V and 8 bases from J, the junction kept 6 bases outside the gene matches. The CDR3 DNA sequence: TGTGCCTGGAGTTTGGCGGGAGTTGATGAGCAGTTCTTC. It is translated as CAWSLAGVDEQFF.

In its sample, this clone was seen a few times. The chain combines TRBV15 with TRBJ2-5; D is ambiguous. This CDR3 is built from 12 residues. Trimming shortened V by 5 bases and J by 5 bases, and 9 bases separated the two germline ends. Germline V gene lookup returns CDR1 LNHNV and CDR2 YYDKDF (reference sequence). CDR3 amino acids: CATSGRRETQYF. As DNA, the CDR3 is TGTGCCACCAGCGGCCGGCGGGAGACCCAGTACTTC.

V gene TRBV2 combines with J gene TRBJ2-5, with TRBD2 matching 9 bases. The CDR3 has 15 amino acids. The germline V gene encodes CDR1 SNHLY and CDR2 FYNNEI. The V gene end was trimmed by 4 bases and the J gene end by 3 bases; junction bases not matched to a gene: 6. This CDR3 reads CASSGQRGEKETQYF. As DNA, the CDR3 is TGTGCCAGCAGTGGCCAGCGGGGGGAGAAAGAGACCCAGTACTTC.

This clone was recorded once. V and J are TRBV4-3 and TRBJ2-3; 9 positions agree with TRBD1. Germline V gene sequence: CDR1 LGHNA, CDR2 YSLEER. The CDR3 has 16 residues. V lost 4 bases, J lost 4 bases, and 9 bases stayed unmatched. CDR3 in amino acids: CASSLGGTGSPDTQYF. The CDR3 coding sequence is TGCGCCAGCAGCCTTGGTGGGACAGGGTCCCCAGATACGCAGTATTTT.

This chain uses TRBV7-9 with TRBJ2-5, with a possible D match to TRBD2 (5 bases). Trimming cost V 5 bases and J 3 bases, with 13 bases left between them. Germline assignment: CDR1 SEHNR and CDR2 FQNEAQ (reference sequence). The CDR3 has 14 amino acids. CDR3 nucleotides: TGTGCCAGCAGCAGAGGACTGGCCGAAGAGACCCAGTACTTC. Translation: CASSRGLAEETQYF.

The rearrangement uses TRBV11-2 and TRBJ1-2, with D maybe TRBD1 (5 bases). Germline lookup yields CDR1 SGHAT and CDR2 FQNNGV. The CDR3 runs 14 residues. V lost 4 bases, J lost 4 bases, and 13 bases lay in between. This CDR3 reads CASSSDKPGYGYTF. The DNA for the CDR3 is TGTGCCAGCAGCTCGGACAAGCCCGGCTATGGCTACACCTTC.

The chain is built from TRBV5-1 and TRBJ2-1, with 13 bases identical to TRBD2. Trimming at V came to 1 base and at J to 8 bases, leaving 9 bases not matched to a gene. Germline V gene data show CDR1 as SGHRS and CDR2 as YFSETQ. The CDR3 is 17 amino acids. The DNA of the CDR3 is TGCGCCAGCAGCTTGCTCTCGACTAGCGGGGGGACGGATGAGCAGTTCTTC. This gives the protein CASSLLSTSGGTDEQFF.

The V gene is TRBV6-5, the J gene TRBJ2-7, with TRBD1 matching 7 bases. Per germline, CDR1 MNHEY and CDR2 SVGAGI. There are 15 residues in the CDR3. J lost 6 bases, V lost 6 bases, and 14 bases had no gene match. In DNA form, the CDR3 reads TGTGCCAGCAGGCCCCCGGGACAGAATCGGGGCGAGCAGTACTTC. The encoded protein is CASRPPGQNRGEQYF.

The V and J genes are TRBV27 and TRBJ1-5; D perhaps matches TRBD1 (6 bases). Germline V gives CDR1 MNHEY, CDR2 SMNVEV (reference sequence). This CDR3 is 14 amino acids long. Trimming pared 2 bases from V and 6 bases from J, leaving 11 bases between. DNA of the CDR3: TGTGCCAGCAGTTTAATCGGGGGGCGTCAGCCCCAGCATTTT. It yields the protein CASSLIGGRQPQHF.

The J gene is TRBJ2-5, the V gene TRBV9; 9 bases are shared with TRBD2. The CDR3 consists of 15 residues. CDR1 SGDLS and CDR2 YYNGEE come from the germline V gene. V lost 4 bases and J lost 1; bases outside the gene matches: 5. The CDR3 protein is CASSRLAEPQETQYF. The CDR3 DNA is TGTGCCAGCAGCCGACTAGCGGAGCCCCAAGAGACCCAGTACTTC.

In DNA, the CDR3 is TGTGCCAGCAGCTTGGAAGGGGTCGGTGGCTACACCTTC. This gives the protein CASSLEGVGGYTF. The chain has TRBV5-4 and TRBJ1-2, with D possibly matching TRBD1 (5 bases). V was shortened by 0 bases and J by 7 bases, with 10 bases between the two germline ends. The CDR3 is 13 amino acids. Germline assignment: CDR1 SGHNT and CDR2 YYREEE (reference sequence). Full variable domain (rest looked up from reference TRBV5-4 and TRBJ1-2): ETGVTQSPTHLIKTRGQQVTLRCSSQSGHNTVSWYQQALGQGPQFIFQYYREEENGRGNFPPRFSGLQFPNYSSELNVNALELDDSALYLCASSLEGVGGYTFGSGTRLTVV.

V usage is TRBV2 and J usage is TRBJ2-2; perhaps TRBD1 as D (6 bases). This CDR3 is 15 amino acids long. Per germline, CDR1 SNHLY and CDR2 FYNNEI. Trimming stripped 3 bases from V and 1 base from J, with 9 bases between. The CDR3 spells CASSDTRGNTGELFF. The CDR3 bases are TGTGCCAGCAGTGATACCAGGGGGAACACCGGGGAGCTGTTTTTT.

In DNA form, the CDR3 reads TGTGCCAGCAGCTTAGGACGGACTAGCGGTAGTGCGTTCTTC. This codes for CASSLGRTSGSAFF. The chain uses TRBV7-6 and TRBJ2-1; 10 bases line up with TRBD2. In germline, CDR1 is SGHVS, CDR2 FNYEAQ. CDR3 size: 14 residues. V shed 1 base and J 15 bases; nucleotides not matched to a gene: 9. The whole variable domain, filled in from reference TRBV7-6 and TRBJ2-1, reads GAGVSQSPRYKVTKRGQDVALRCDPISGHVSLYWYRQALGQGPEFLTYFNYEAQQDKSGLPNDRFSAERPEGSISTLTIQRTEQRDSAMYRCASSLGRTSGSAFFGPGTRLTVL.

This chain uses TRBV5-1 with TRBJ2-7; D unresolved. The CDR3 consists of 12 residues. Germline lookup yields CDR1 SGHRS and CDR2 YFSETQ. The germline V and J ends were trimmed by 4 bases and 4 bases, with 9 bases remaining between them. The CDR3 is CASSTGVYEQYF. The CDR3 DNA follows: TGCGCCAGCAGCACGGGTGTTTACGAGCAGTACTTC.

The V gene is TRBV30, the J gene TRBJ1-1; 8 bases match TRBD1. CDR1 and CDR2 from the germline V gene are GTSNPN and SVGIG (reference sequence). The CDR3 loop spans 14 amino acids. The trim removed 5 bases at V and 4 bases at J, leaving 9 bases unmatched. The CDR3 nucleotides are TGTGCCTGGGGTCACAGGGGGACTTTCACTGAAGCTTTCTTT. This encodes CAWGHRGTFTEAFF. Using reference TRBV30 and TRBJ1-1 for the parts outside the CDR3, the full variable domain is SQTIHQWPATLVQPVGSPLSLECTVEGTSNPNLYWYRQAAGRGLQLLFYSVGIGQISSEVPQNLSASRPQDRQFILSSKKLLLSDSGFYLCAWGHRGTFTEAFFGQGTRLTVV.

A few counts support this clone. The genes are TRBV9 and TRBJ2-2, with 9 bases matching TRBD2. The CDR3 is 14 residues long. The germline gives CDR1 SGDLS, CDR2 YYNGEE. With 0 bases clipped from V and 9 bases from J, the junction kept 3 bases outside the gene matches. The DNA for the CDR3 is TGTGCCAGCAGCGTAGGGCGGGGGGGCCGGGAGCTGTTTTTT. Amino acid sequence: CASSVGRGGRELFF.